These 25 T cell receptor beta chains share one sample of origin, sequenced in a study of blood T cells in healthy people across ages (dated by TCRdb to between 2014 and 2017). Library preparation employed 5' RACE. These reads were obtained on an Illumina HiSeq 2500. A second PCR of roughly 6 to 11 cycles was run with a J-beta primer mix and a sample-barcoded 5' primer. TCRdb ran its own pipeline on the public reads, namely fastp trimming at Q25 and MiXCR clone calling, and kept in-frame beta chains. Entries are consolidated by CDR3 protein sequence, retaining the most common genes and DNA. The table for this sample lists under 2 million distinct CDR3 sequences; roughly 30% of them were counted only once. About 11% of the sample belongs to the ten largest clones. The specimen sequenced was blood. The receptors derive from a woman in her twenties or thirties in good health.

This clonotype appeared many times. The chain joins TRBV12-3 or TRBV12-4 to TRBJ2-5; possible D gene TRBD1, 7 bases. V was clipped by 8 bases and J by 3 bases, with 10 bases between them. The CDR3 is 12 amino acids. The CDR3 here is CASGGTEETQYF. In nucleotides, the CDR3 is TGTGCCAGCGGGGGGACAGAAGAGACCCAGTACTTC.

Written as DNA, the CDR3 is TGTGCCACCAGCAGTATGGGACAGATGAAGAACACTGAAGCTTTCTTT. It encodes CATSSMGQMKNTEAFF. This rearrangement joins TRBV15 to TRBJ1-1; 7 nucleotides match TRBD1. V gave up 3 bases and J gave up 1 base; unmatched junction bases: 8. CDR1 is LNHNV, CDR2 YYDKDF, per germline (reference sequence). The CDR3 runs to 16 residues.

V is TRBV20-1 and J is TRBJ1-5; TRBD1 matches at 9 bases. The J segment lost 7 bases and the V segment lost 6 bases, leaving 10 bases of the junction unmatched. CDR3 length: 14 residues. CDR1 is DFQATT and CDR2 is SNEGSKA in the germline V gene (reference sequence). The CDR3 coding sequence is TGCAGTGCGCCACAGGGGGCGGAAGGGCAGCCCCAGCATTTT. Its protein is CSAPQGAEGQPQHF.

The J gene is TRBJ2-5, the V gene TRBV7-3; the D gene is possibly TRBD1 (6 bases). The CDR3 has 15 residues. The germline V and J ends were trimmed by 2 bases and 0 bases, with 10 bases remaining between them. Looked up from germline, CDR1 is SGHTA and CDR2 is FQGTGA. CDR3 region: CASSLQGSYQETQYF. DNA of the CDR3: TGTGCCAGCAGCTTACAGGGGTCGTACCAAGAGACCCAGTACTTC.

This chain joins TRBV9 and TRBJ2-3; 7 bases are a match to TRBD2. This CDR3 contains 16 residues. V was clipped by 4 bases and J by 3 bases; unmatched bases: 11. Germline CDR1 and CDR2: SGDLS and YYNGEE. Written as DNA, the CDR3 is TGTGCCAGCAGCCCCCGCGGGGGTGATTCGACAGATACGCAGTATTTT. Its translation is CASSPRGGDSTDTQYF.

The chain uses TRBV20-1 and TRBJ1-5; a weak D match, TRBD1 (6 bases). The CDR3 is 14 amino acids. The germline V and J ends were trimmed by 5 bases and 4 bases, with 15 bases remaining between them. Germline values: CDR1 DFQATT, CDR2 SNEGSKA (reference sequence). Here the CDR3 DNA reads TGCAGTGCTCATCGACAGGATATGAATCAGCCCCAGCATTTT. It encodes CSAHRQDMNQPQHF.

The chain combines TRBV15 with TRBJ2-2, with 11 positions matching TRBD1. Trimming at V came to 5 bases and at J to 4 bases, leaving 9 bases not matched to a gene. The CDR3 length is 17 residues. Per the germline V gene, CDR1 is LNHNV and CDR2 is YYDKDF (reference sequence). CDR3: CATSGLPGQGVTGELFF. CDR3 nucleotide sequence: TGTGCCACCAGCGGATTACCGGGACAGGGGGTCACCGGGGAGCTGTTTTTT.

In the case of this clonotype: Given a much more abundant clone one base away, this may be a read error. The genes are TRBV3-1 and TRBJ2-7; D ambiguous. CDR3 size: 12 residues. Germline V gene sequence: CDR1 LGHDT, CDR2 YNNKEL (reference sequence). CDR3 loop: CASSQEAYELYF. The DNA for the CDR3 is TGTGCCAGCAGCCAAGAGGCCTACGAGCTGTACTTC.

The chain uses TRBV20-1 and TRBJ1-1, with TRBD1 matching over 8 bases. The CDR3 sequence is 15 residues long. V gave up 1 base and J gave up 1 base; unmatched junction bases: 5. Germline CDR1 and CDR2: DFQATT and SNEGSKA (reference sequence). The CDR3 spells CSARGQGAGNTEAFF. Here the CDR3 DNA reads TGCAGTGCTAGAGGGCAGGGGGCCGGGAACACTGAAGCTTTCTTT.

The rearrangement links TRBV28 to TRBJ1-2, with a tentative D call TRBD1 (5 bases). Trimming cost V 6 bases and J 4 bases, with 18 bases left between them. Germline V gene sequence: CDR1 MDHEN, CDR2 SYDVKM. This CDR3 comprises 15 residues. The CDR3 region has the DNA TGTGCCAGCAGACTAGGGGCTGGGGGGGGCTATGGCTACACCTTC. Protein: CASRLGAGGGYGYTF.

The chain links TRBV5-6 to TRBJ2-4; a weak D match, TRBD2 (6 bases). The ends were cut back, 0 bases at V and 8 bases at J, with 6 bases in the middle. The V gene's germline CDR1 is SGHDT and CDR2 YYEEEE. This CDR3 has 12 residues. The CDR3 reads CASSLGLDIQYF. The DNA of the CDR3 is TGTGCCAGCAGCTTGGGACTAGACATTCAGTACTTC.

This clonotype came up a few times. The chain uses TRBV13 and TRBJ2-5; a weak D match, TRBD1 (6 bases). V shed 5 bases and J shed 2 bases, with 18 bases lying between them. This CDR3 has 16 residues. Germline V gene sequence: CDR1 PRHDT, CDR2 FYEKMQ (reference sequence). DNA of the CDR3: TGTGCCAGCAGCCAATCAGGGGCAGGGGCTCAAGAGACCCAGTACTTC. It specifies CASSQSGAGAQETQYF.

Of note for this clonotype: The junction and the germline gene differ at one end; a read error may be behind it. This chain links TRBV28 with TRBJ1-5, with D unresolved. The CDR3 is 13 amino acids. Germline loops: CDR1 MDHEN, CDR2 SYDVKM. CDR3 amino acids: CASSLPINQPRHF. CDR3 bases: TGTGCCAGCAGTTTGCCCATCAATCAGCCCCGGCATTTT. Using reference TRBV28 and TRBJ1-5 for the parts outside the CDR3, the full variable domain is DVKVTQSSRYLVKRTGEKVFLECVQDMDHENMFWYRQDPGLGLRLIYFSYDVKMKEKGDIPEGYSVSREKKERFSLILESASTNQTSMYLCASSLPINQPRHFGDGTRLSIL.

The gene calls are TRBV6-1 and TRBJ2-4; D gene unclear. V was shortened by 2 bases and J by 3 bases, with 11 bases between the two germline ends. This CDR3 is built from 15 residues. In germline, CDR1 is MNHNS, CDR2 SASEGT. The CDR3 DNA sequence: TGTGCCAGCAGTGAAAAGGTTTTAGGCAAAAACATTCAGTACTTC. It is translated as CASSEKVLGKNIQYF.

This clonotype was recorded a few times. The V and J genes are TRBV2 and TRBJ2-1; 11 bases match TRBD1. CDR1 and CDR2 (germline): SNHLY, FYNNEI. The CDR3 extends over 15 amino acids. After removal of 7 bases from V and 4 bases from J, the junction contained 6 bases not matched to a gene. The CDR3 coding sequence is TGTGCCAGCAACCCAGGACAGGGGGCATACAATGAGCAGTTCTTC. Its translation: CASNPGQGAYNEQFF.

This clonotype was observed a few times. The chain is built from TRBV20-1 and TRBJ2-7, with D tentatively TRBD2 (6 bases). The length of the CDR3 is 16 residues. Germline CDR1 DFQATT, CDR2 SNEGSKA (reference sequence). Deletions cut 4 bases from V and 6 bases from J, with 25 bases between. This CDR3 reads CSATRPGPTSGGEQYF. In DNA, the CDR3 is TGCAGTGCTACCCGTCCGGGACCCACCTCCGGGGGCGAGCAGTACTTC.

The table lists this clonotype with many counts. The V and J genes are TRBV20-1 and TRBJ2-7; 8 bases are a match to TRBD2. Germline CDR1 reads DFQATT; CDR2 reads SNEGSKA (reference sequence). The V and J ends lost 0 bases and 4 bases, in that order; junction bases with no gene match: 2. This CDR3 is 13 amino acids long. In DNA form, the CDR3 reads TGCAGTGCTAGAGAACTAGCGGATTACGAGCAGTACTTC. Translation gives CSARELADYEQYF.

V usage is TRBV15 and J usage is TRBJ2-1; 13 positions agree with TRBD2. After removal of 0 bases from V and 10 bases from J, the junction contained 6 bases not matched to a gene. The CDR3 covers 16 residues. Germline CDR1 and CDR2: LNHNV and YYDKDF (reference sequence). CDR3 DNA: TGTGCCACCAGCAGAGACACTAGCGGGGGGGATGGAGAGCAGTTCTTC. This gives the protein CATSRDTSGGDGEQFF.

This clonotype occurred many times. The gene calls are TRBV20-1 and TRBJ1-5, with 7 bases lining up with TRBD1. Germline-derived CDR1 and CDR2 are DFQATT and SNEGSKA (reference sequence). Trimming at V came to 4 bases and at J to 5 bases, leaving 8 bases not matched to a gene. This CDR3 has 14 amino acids. The CDR3 here is CSATTGQTHQPQHF. CDR3 DNA: TGCAGTGCTACGACGGGACAGACCCATCAGCCCCAGCATTTT.

A single count supports this clonotype. The V gene is TRBV5-6, the J gene TRBJ1-1; unclear D gene. Germline assignment: CDR1 SGHDT and CDR2 YYEEEE. CDR3 length equals 13 residues. Trimming pared 5 bases from V and 0 bases from J, leaving 8 bases between. This CDR3 is CASRAGMNTEAFF. CDR3 bases: TGTGCCAGCAGAGCGGGGATGAACACTGAAGCTTTCTTT.

The CDR3 DNA follows: TGTGCCAGCAGGGGACAGGGCTCAGCCAAAAACATTCAGTACTTC. This gives the protein CASRGQGSAKNIQYF. This chain connects TRBV28 to TRBJ2-4; TRBD1 aligns across 9 bases. V dropped 6 bases and J dropped 0; count of bases not matched to a gene: 3. Germline assignment: CDR1 MDHEN and CDR2 SYDVKM. The CDR3 sequence is 15 residues long. Full variable domain (missing parts from reference TRBV28 and TRBJ2-4): DVKVTQSSRYLVKRTGEKVFLECVQDMDHENMFWYRQDPGLGLRLIYFSYDVKMKEKGDIPEGYSVSREKKERFSLILESASTNQTSMYLCASRGQGSAKNIQYFGAGTRLSVL.

The rearrangement uses TRBV2 and TRBJ2-7; 10 bases align to TRBD1. The junction had 11 bases not matched to a gene; V was cut back by 2 bases and J by 4 bases. Germline lookup yields CDR1 SNHLY and CDR2 FYNNEI. The CDR3 is made up of 17 amino acids. The CDR3 loop reads CASSEFWGTGDPYEQYF. Here the CDR3 DNA reads TGTGCCAGCAGTGAATTTTGGGGGACAGGGGATCCGTACGAGCAGTACTTC.

The chain employs TRBV5-8 and TRBJ1-6; perhaps TRBD1 as D (5 bases). The V end lost 4 bases, the J end lost 9 bases, and 14 bases lay between the germline ends. The CDR3 is 14 residues long. Germline lookup yields CDR1 SGHTS and CDR2 YDEGEE. The CDR3 DNA is TGTGCCAGCAGCCCTCCGGGAGGGACTTCACCCCTCCACTTT. Translated: CASSPPGGTSPLHF. The full variable domain, completed using reference TRBV5-8 and TRBJ1-6, is EAGVTQSPTHLIKTRGQQATLRCSPISGHTSVYWYQQALGLGLQFLLWYDEGEERNRGNFPPRFSGRQFPNYSSELNVNALELEDSALYLCASSPPGGTSPLHFGNGTRLTVT.

V is TRBV25-1 and J is TRBJ2-7; D may be TRBD1 (5 bases). This CDR3 has 15 residues. Germline CDR1 is MGHDK and CDR2 is SYGVNS. The germline V and J ends were trimmed by 6 bases and 2 bases, with 17 bases remaining between them. CDR3 bases: TGTGCCAGCAGATTAGGACACCCCGGACCCTACGAGCAGTACTTC. Translating it yields CASRLGHPGPYEQYF.

V and J are TRBV20-1 and TRBJ1-4; D gene uncertain. The V end lost 5 bases, the J end lost 0 bases, and 10 bases lay between the germline ends. CDR1 DFQATT and CDR2 SNEGSKA come from the germline V gene (reference sequence). CDR3 size: 14 residues. The CDR3 loop reads CSAAEGATNEKLFF. In DNA, the CDR3 is TGCAGTGCTGCGGAGGGAGCAACTAATGAAAAACTGTTTTTT.